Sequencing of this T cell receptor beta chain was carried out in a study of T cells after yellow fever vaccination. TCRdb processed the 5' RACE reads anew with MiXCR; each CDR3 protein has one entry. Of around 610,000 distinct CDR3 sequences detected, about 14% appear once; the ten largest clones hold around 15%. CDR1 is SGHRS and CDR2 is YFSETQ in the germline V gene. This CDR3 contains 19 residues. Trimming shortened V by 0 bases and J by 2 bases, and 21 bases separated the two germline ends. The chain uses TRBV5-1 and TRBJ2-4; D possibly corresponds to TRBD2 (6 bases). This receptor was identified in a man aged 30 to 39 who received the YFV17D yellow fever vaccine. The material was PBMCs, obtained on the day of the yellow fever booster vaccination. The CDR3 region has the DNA TGCGCCAGCAGCTTGGGGTTGACTAGTACCGGGGGTCCCAAAAACATTCAGTACTTC. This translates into CASSLGLTSTGGPKNIQYF.